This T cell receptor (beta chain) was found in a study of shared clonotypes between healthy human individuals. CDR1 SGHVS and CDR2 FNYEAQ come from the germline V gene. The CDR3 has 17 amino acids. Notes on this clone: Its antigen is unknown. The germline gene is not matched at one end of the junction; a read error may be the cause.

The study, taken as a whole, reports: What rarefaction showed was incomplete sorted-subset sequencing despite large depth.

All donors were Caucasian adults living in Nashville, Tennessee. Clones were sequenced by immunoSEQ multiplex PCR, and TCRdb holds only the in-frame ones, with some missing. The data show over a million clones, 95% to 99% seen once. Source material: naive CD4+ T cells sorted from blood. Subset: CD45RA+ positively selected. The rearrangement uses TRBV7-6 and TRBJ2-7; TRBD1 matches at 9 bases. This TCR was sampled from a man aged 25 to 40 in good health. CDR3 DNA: TGTGCCAGCAACTTAGCGCCCCCGGGGACAGGGTCCTACGAGCAGTACTTC. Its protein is CASNLAPPGTGSYEQYF.